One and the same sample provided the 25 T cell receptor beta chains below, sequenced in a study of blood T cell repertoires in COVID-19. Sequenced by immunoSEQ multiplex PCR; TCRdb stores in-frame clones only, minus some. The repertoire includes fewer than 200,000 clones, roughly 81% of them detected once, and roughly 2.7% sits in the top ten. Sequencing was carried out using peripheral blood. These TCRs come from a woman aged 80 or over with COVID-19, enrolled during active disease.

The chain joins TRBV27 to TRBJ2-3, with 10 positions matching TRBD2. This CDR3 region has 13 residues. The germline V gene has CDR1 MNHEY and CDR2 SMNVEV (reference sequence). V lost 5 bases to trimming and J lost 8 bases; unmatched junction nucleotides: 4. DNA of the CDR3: TGTGCCAGCAGTGCGGAGCGGGGGGGTACGCAGTATTTT. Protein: CASSAERGGTQYF.

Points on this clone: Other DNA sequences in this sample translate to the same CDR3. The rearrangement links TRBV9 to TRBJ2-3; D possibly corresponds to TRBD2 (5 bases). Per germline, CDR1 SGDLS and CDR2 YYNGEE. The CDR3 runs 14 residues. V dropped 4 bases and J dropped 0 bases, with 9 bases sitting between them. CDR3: CASSPRTSTDTQYF. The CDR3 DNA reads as TGTGCCAGCAGCCCGCGGACTAGCACAGATACGCAGTATTTT.

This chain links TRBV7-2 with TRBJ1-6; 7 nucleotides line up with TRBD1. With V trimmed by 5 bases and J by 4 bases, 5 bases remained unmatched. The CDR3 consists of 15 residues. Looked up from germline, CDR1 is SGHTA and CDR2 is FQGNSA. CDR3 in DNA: TGTGCCAGCAGCCGGACAGGAGCTTATAATTCACCCCTCCACTTT. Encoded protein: CASSRTGAYNSPLHF.

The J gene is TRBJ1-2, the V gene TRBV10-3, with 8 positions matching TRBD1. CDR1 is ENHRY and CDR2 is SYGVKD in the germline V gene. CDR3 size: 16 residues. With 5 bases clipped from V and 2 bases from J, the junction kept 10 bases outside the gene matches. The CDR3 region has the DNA TGTGCCATCAGTACCGCGACAGGGGTTAGAAACTATGGCTACACCTTC. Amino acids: CAISTATGVRNYGYTF.

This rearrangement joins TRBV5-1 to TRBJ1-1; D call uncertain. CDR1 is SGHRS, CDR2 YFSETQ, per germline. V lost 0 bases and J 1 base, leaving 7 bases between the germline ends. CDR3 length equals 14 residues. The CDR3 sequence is CASSLGSQNTEAFF. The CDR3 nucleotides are TGCGCCAGCAGCTTGGGCAGTCAGAACACTGAAGCTTTCTTT.

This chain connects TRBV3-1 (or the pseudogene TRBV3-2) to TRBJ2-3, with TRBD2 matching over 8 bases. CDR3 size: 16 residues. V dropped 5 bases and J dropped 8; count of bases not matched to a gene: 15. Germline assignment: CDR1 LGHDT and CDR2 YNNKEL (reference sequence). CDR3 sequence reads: CASSIRGGGRTGTQYF. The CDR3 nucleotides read TGTGCCAGCAGCATACGGGGGGGAGGGCGGACCGGTACGCAGTATTTT.

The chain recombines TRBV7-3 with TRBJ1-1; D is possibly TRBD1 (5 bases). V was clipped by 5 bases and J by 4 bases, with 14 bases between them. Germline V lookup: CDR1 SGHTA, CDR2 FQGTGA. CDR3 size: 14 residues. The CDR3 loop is CASSPRPGGTEAFF. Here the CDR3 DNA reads TGTGCCAGCAGCCCCCGACCCGGGGGCACTGAAGCTTTCTTT. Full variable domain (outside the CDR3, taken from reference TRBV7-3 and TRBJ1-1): GAGVSQTPSNKVTEKGKYVELRCDPISGHTALYWYRQSLGQGPEFLIYFQGTGAADDSGLPNDRFFAVRPEGSVSTLKIQRTERGDSAVYLCASSPRPGGTEAFFGQGTRLTVV.

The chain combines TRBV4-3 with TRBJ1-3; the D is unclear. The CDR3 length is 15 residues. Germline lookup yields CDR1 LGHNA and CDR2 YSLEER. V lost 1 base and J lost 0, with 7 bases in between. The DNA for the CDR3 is TGCGCCAGCAGCCAAGGAGGCCTCTCTGGAAACACCATATATTTT. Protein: CASSQGGLSGNTIYF.

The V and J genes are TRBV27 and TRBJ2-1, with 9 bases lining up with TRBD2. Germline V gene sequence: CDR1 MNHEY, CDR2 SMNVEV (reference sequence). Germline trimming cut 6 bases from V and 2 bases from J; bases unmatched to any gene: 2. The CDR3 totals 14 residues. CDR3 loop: CASRTSGAYNEQFF. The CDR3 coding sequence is TGTGCCAGCAGGACTAGCGGAGCCTACAATGAGCAGTTCTTC.

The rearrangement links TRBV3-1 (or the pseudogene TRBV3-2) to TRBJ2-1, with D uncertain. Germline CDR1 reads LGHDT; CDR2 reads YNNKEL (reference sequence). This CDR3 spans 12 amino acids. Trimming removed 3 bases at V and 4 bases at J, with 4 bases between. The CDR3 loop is CASSHLYNEQFF. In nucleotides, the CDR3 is TGTGCCAGCAGCCACCTGTACAATGAGCAGTTCTTC.

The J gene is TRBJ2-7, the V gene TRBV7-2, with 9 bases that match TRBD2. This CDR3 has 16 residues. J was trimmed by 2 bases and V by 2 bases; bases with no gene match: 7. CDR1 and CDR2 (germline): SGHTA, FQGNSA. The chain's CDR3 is CASSLWGGGAAYEQYF. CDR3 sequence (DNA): TGTGCCAGCAGCTTATGGGGCGGGGGGGCCGCCTACGAGCAGTACTTC.

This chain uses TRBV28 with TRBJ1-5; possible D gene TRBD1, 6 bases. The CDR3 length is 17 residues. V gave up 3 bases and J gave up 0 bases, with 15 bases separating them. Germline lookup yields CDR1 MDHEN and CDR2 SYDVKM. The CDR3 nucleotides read TGTGCCAGCAGTTTGTCAGGGGATAGCGTTAGCAATCAGCCCCAGCATTTT. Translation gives CASSLSGDSVSNQPQHF. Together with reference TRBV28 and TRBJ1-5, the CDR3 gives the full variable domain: DVKVTQSSRYLVKRTGEKVFLECVQDMDHENMFWYRQDPGLGLRLIYFSYDVKMKEKGDIPEGYSVSREKKERFSLILESASTNQTSMYLCASSLSGDSVSNQPQHFGDGTRLSIL.

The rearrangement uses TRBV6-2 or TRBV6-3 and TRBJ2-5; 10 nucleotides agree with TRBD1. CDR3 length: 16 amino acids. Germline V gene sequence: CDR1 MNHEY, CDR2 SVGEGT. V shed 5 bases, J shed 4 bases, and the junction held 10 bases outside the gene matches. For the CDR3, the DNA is TGTGCCAGCAGTCCCTTCGGGACAGGGGTTCGAGAGACCCAGTACTTC. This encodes CASSPFGTGVRETQYF.

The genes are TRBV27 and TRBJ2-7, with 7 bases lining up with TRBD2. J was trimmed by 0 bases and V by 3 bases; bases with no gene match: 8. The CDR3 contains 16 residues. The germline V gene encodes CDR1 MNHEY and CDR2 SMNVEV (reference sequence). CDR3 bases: TGTGCCAGCAGTTTCAGTCCTAGCGGAAACTCCTACGAGCAGTACTTC. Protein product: CASSFSPSGNSYEQYF.

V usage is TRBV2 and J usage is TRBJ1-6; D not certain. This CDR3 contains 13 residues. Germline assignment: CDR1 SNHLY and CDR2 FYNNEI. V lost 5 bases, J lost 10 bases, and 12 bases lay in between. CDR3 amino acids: CASSREGGSPLHF. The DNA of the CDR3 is TGTGCCAGCAGTCGAGAGGGTGGATCACCCCTCCACTTT.

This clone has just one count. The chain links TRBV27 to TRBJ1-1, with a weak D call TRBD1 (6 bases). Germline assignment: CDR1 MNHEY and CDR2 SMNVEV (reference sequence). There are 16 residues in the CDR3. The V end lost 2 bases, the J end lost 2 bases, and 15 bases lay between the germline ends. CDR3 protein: CASSLGQGFRNTEAFF. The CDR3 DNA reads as TGTGCCAGCAGTTTAGGTCAGGGGTTTCGAAACACTGAAGCTTTCTTT.

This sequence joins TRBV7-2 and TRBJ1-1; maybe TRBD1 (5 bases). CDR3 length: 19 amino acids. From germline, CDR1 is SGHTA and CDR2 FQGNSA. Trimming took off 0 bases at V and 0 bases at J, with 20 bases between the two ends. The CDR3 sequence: CASSLARDGWGKVNTEAFF. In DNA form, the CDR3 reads TGTGCCAGCAGCTTAGCGCGGGACGGATGGGGAAAGGTGAACACTGAAGCTTTCTTT.

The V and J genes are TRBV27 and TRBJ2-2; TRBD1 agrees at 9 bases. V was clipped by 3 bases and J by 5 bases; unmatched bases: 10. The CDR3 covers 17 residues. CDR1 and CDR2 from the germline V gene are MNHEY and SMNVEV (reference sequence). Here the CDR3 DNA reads TGTGCCAGCAGTTTTTCGCACAGGGGGCTTAGGACCGGGGAGCTGTTTTTT. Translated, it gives CASSFSHRGLRTGELFF.

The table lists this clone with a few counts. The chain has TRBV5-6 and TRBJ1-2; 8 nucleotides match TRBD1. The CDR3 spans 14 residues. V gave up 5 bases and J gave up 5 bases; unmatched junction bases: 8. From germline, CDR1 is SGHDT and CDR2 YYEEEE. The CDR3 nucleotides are TGTGCCAGCAGGACCACAGGGGGTTCATATGGCTACACCTTC. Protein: CASRTTGGSYGYTF.

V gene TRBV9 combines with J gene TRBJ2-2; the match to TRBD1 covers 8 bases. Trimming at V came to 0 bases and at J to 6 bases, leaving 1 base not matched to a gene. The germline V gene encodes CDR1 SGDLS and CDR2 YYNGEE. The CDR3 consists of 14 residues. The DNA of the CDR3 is TGTGCCAGCAGCGTAGAACAGGGGGCCGGGGAGCTGTTTTTT. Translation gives CASSVEQGAGELFF. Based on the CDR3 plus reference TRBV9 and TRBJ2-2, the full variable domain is DSGVTQTPKHLITATGQRVTLRCSPRSGDLSVYWYQQSLDQGLQFLIQYYNGEERAKGNILERFSAQQFPDLHSELNLSSLELGDSALYFCASSVEQGAGELFFGEGSRLTVL.

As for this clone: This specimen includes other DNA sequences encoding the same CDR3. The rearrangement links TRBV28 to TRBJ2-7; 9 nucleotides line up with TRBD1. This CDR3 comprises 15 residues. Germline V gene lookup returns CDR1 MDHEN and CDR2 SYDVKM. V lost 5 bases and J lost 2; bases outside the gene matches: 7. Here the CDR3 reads CASSTPGQGTYEQYF. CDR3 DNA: TGTGCCAGCAGTACTCCGGGACAGGGAACCTACGAGCAGTACTTC. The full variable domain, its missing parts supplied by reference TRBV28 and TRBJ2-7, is DVKVTQSSRYLVKRTGEKVFLECVQDMDHENMFWYRQDPGLGLRLIYFSYDVKMKEKGDIPEGYSVSREKKERFSLILESASTNQTSMYLCASSTPGQGTYEQYFGPGTRLTVT.

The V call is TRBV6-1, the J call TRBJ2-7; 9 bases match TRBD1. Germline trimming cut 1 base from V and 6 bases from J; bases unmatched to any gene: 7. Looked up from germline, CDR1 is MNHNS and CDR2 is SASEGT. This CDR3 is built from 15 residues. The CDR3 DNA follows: TGTGCCAGCAGTGAAGGATCCGGGACAGGGACCGAGCAGTACTTC. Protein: CASSEGSGTGTEQYF.

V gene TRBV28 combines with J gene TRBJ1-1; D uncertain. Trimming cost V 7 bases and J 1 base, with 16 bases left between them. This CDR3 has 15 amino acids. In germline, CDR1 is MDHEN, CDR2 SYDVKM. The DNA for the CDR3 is TGTGCCAGCACAAATTCGTGGCGGGGGAACACTGAAGCTTTCTTT. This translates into CASTNSWRGNTEAFF.

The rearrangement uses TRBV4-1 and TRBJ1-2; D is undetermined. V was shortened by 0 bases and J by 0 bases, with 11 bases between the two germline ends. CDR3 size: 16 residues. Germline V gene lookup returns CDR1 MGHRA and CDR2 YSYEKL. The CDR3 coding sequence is TGCGCCAGCAGCCAAGATCTGGGCCGTCCTAACTATGGCTACACCTTC. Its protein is CASSQDLGRPNYGYTF.

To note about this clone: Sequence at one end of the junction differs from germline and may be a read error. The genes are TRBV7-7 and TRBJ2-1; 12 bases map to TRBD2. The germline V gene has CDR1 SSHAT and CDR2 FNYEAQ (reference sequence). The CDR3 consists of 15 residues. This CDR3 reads CASSTGLAGLNEQFF. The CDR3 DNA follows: TGTGCTAGCAGCACTGGACTAGCGGGGTTAAATGAGCAGTTCTTC.